The clone carrying this T cell receptor beta chain was found a few times. Profiled with immunoSEQ multiplex PCR; TCRdb holds only in-frame clones, not every one. This sample has about 110,000 clones; approximately 80% occur once, and the top ten carry about 15%. The data stem from a study of blood T cell repertoires in COVID-19. From germline, CDR1 is MNHNS and CDR2 SASEGT. Deletions cut 2 bases from V and 5 bases from J, with 10 bases between. This CDR3 contains 15 residues. The clonotype comes from a woman aged 55-69 years with acute or convalescent COVID-19. This sequence joins TRBV6-1 and TRBJ1-6, with D unclear. The sample consisted of peripheral blood. CDR3 sequence reads: CASSETGWDNSPLHF. The CDR3 bases are TGTGCCAGCAGTGAAACCGGGTGGGATAATTCACCCCTCCACTTT.